Shown below are 29 T cell receptor beta chains from a single sample sequenced in a study of blood T cell repertoires in COVID-19. TCRdb keeps only in-frame clones here, not all; method: immunoSEQ multiplex PCR. The table records 300,000 to 500,000 clones, approximately 85% of them present only once. Source material: PBMCs or T cells enriched from blood (not recorded which). The receptors stem from a woman aged 40 to 50 with acute COVID-19.

The J gene is TRBJ2-7, the V gene TRBV9; D perhaps matches TRBD2 (7 bases). CDR1 is SGDLS, CDR2 YYNGEE, per germline. With 4 bases removed from V and 2 bases from J, the gap between germline ends came to 13 bases. The CDR3 extends over 14 amino acids. The CDR3 nucleotides are TGTGCCAGCAGCCCAAGGGAGGGGGCCTACGAGCAGTACTTC. It translates to CASSPREGAYEQYF.

This clone was seen once. The chain uses TRBV5-5 and TRBJ2-1; 9 nucleotides line up with TRBD2. The trim removed 0 bases at V and 0 bases at J, leaving 10 bases unmatched. The CDR3 is made up of 19 amino acids. Germline V CDR1 and CDR2: SGHKS, YYEKEE (reference sequence). The CDR3: CASSLEAGGPSSSYNEQFF. The CDR3 nucleotides are TGTGCCAGCAGCTTGGAGGCGGGGGGGCCTTCCAGCTCCTACAATGAGCAGTTCTTC.

This sequence joins TRBV7-2 and TRBJ2-7, with a tentative D call TRBD1 (5 bases). CDR3 length: 15 amino acids. The V end lost 1 base, the J end lost 2 bases, and 12 bases lay between the germline ends. Germline V gene sequence: CDR1 SGHTA, CDR2 FQGNSA. CDR3 residues: CASSLGQGQTYEQYF. The CDR3 bases are TGTGCCAGCAGCTTAGGGCAGGGTCAGACCTACGAGCAGTACTTC.

The chain joins TRBV20-1 to TRBJ2-2; 9 bases agree with TRBD2. The CDR3 totals 14 residues. The germline V gene has CDR1 DFQATT and CDR2 SNEGSKA (reference sequence). Losses at the gene ends were 3 bases for V and 8 bases for J; bases not matched to a gene: 7. The CDR3 DNA is TGCAGTGCTAGTAGCGGGGGAGGGGCGGGGGAGCTGTTTTTT. Its translation: CSASSGGGAGELFF.

Regarding this clone: Additional DNA sequences in this sample encode the identical CDR3. The chain recombines TRBV9 with TRBJ1-4, with D uncertain. This CDR3 has 13 amino acids. Germline V CDR1 and CDR2: SGDLS, YYNGEE. V lost 2 bases and J 4 bases, leaving 6 bases between the germline ends. CDR3 residues: CASSVGVNEKLFF. The CDR3 nucleotides are TGTGCCAGCAGCGTCGGGGTTAATGAAAAACTGTTTTTT.

The J gene is TRBJ2-2, the V gene TRBV3-1 (or the pseudogene TRBV3-2), with TRBD1 identical over 7 bases. The germline CDR1 and CDR2 sequences are LGHDT and YNNKEL (reference sequence). The CDR3 runs 15 residues. V lost 4 bases, J lost 6 bases, and 8 bases stayed unmatched. The CDR3: CASSLQGMGAGELFF. The CDR3 DNA is TGTGCCAGCAGCCTACAGGGGATGGGCGCCGGGGAGCTGTTTTTT.

The rearrangement uses TRBV10-3 and TRBJ2-3; a possible D gene is TRBD1 (5 bases). V was cut by 0 bases and J by 9 bases, with 10 bases left in between. CDR1 is ENHRY, CDR2 SYGVKD, per germline. The CDR3 length is 13 residues. The CDR3 loop reads CAISESARETQYF. The CDR3 coding sequence is TGTGCCATCAGTGAGTCGGCCAGGGAAACGCAGTATTTT.

This clone was observed a single time. This chain uses TRBV7-2 with TRBJ1-3; TRBD1 matches 8 bases. There are 16 residues in the CDR3. Trimming cost V 1 base and J 0 bases; bases outside gene matches: 2. Per the germline V gene, CDR1 is SGHTA and CDR2 is FQGNSA. CDR3 DNA sequence: TGTGCCAGCAGCTTAGGGGGGACAGGCTCTGGAAACACCATATATTTT. This codes for CASSLGGTGSGNTIYF.

The chain combines TRBV10-2 with TRBJ1-4; possibly TRBD1 for D (6 bases). Germline-derived CDR1 and CDR2 are WSHSY and SAAADI. The V and J ends lost 2 bases and 6 bases respectively, with 16 bases between them. The CDR3 totals 16 residues. The CDR3: CASSEMDSSAHEKLFF. The CDR3 nucleotides read TGCGCCAGCAGTGAGATGGACAGCTCAGCTCATGAAAAACTGTTTTTT.

The rearrangement joins TRBV7-9 to TRBJ1-1; the D gene is possibly TRBD1 (6 bases). V lost 5 bases to trimming and J lost 2 bases, with 15 bases between them. Germline CDR1 is SEHNR and CDR2 is FQNEAQ (reference sequence). The CDR3 is made up of 15 amino acids. The CDR3 DNA sequence: TGTGCCAGCAGCCACCGACAGGCCCTAAACACTGAAGCTTTCTTT. Amino acid sequence: CASSHRQALNTEAFF.

The V call is TRBV10-2, the J call TRBJ1-5; D is ambiguous. This CDR3 has 16 amino acids. The germline V gene has CDR1 WSHSY and CDR2 SAAADI. Between the trimmed V and J ends, which lost 6 bases and 2 bases, there was a span of 17 bases. In DNA form, the CDR3 reads TGCGCCAGCAGCCGAGAAATGCAAGCCGGCAATCAGCCCCAGCATTTT. It specifies CASSREMQAGNQPQHF.

The chain carries TRBV11-2 and TRBJ2-1, with TRBD2 matching 8 bases. CDR1 is SGHAT and CDR2 is FQNNGV in the germline V gene. J was trimmed by 4 bases and V by 8 bases; bases with no gene match: 13. The CDR3 has 16 amino acids. The DNA for the CDR3 is TGTGCCAGCCACCAGGAACTAGCGGCTCTGTACAATGAGCAGTTCTTC. Residues: CASHQELAALYNEQFF.

The V and J genes are TRBV15 and TRBJ2-3, with 13 bases identical to TRBD2. The CDR3 is made up of 18 amino acids. Germline CDR1 and CDR2: LNHNV and YYDKDF (reference sequence). V trimming: 0 bases; J trimming: 4 bases; junction bases outside the gene matches: 7. The CDR3 is CATSRDPTSGGAADTQYF. The DNA of the CDR3 is TGTGCCACCAGCAGAGATCCCACTAGCGGGGGGGCCGCAGATACGCAGTATTTT.

The rearrangement joins TRBV2 to TRBJ1-4; 7 bases match TRBD1. J lost 4 bases, V lost 3 bases, and 2 bases had no gene match. This CDR3 spans 14 amino acids. The germline V gene encodes CDR1 SNHLY and CDR2 FYNNEI. For the CDR3, the DNA is TGTGCCAGCAGTGAGACAGGGAATAATGAAAAACTGTTTTTT. As protein: CASSETGNNEKLFF.

The chain has TRBV6-5 and TRBJ1-3; 7 bases are shared with TRBD1. The germline V gene encodes CDR1 MNHEY and CDR2 SVGAGI. The CDR3 is 14 amino acids. J lost 3 bases, V lost 6 bases, and 5 bases had no gene match. CDR3 DNA: TGTGCCAGCAGCGTCAGGGGGATTGGAAACACCATATATTTT. Its protein is CASSVRGIGNTIYF.

The chain employs TRBV9 and TRBJ1-3; 7 bases line up with TRBD1. This CDR3 comprises 16 residues. Germline-derived CDR1 and CDR2 are SGDLS and YYNGEE. V lost 4 bases and J lost 0; bases outside the gene matches: 7. CDR3 protein: CASSISGQASGNTIYF. CDR3 nucleotides: TGTGCCAGCAGCATCTCCGGACAGGCCTCTGGAAACACCATATATTTT.

The V gene is TRBV3-1 (or the pseudogene TRBV3-2), the J gene TRBJ2-3; possible D gene TRBD1, 6 bases. Germline values: CDR1 LGHDT, CDR2 YNNKEL (reference sequence). This CDR3 is 16 amino acids long. Between the trimmed V and J ends, which lost 0 bases and 2 bases, there was a span of 12 bases. The CDR3 protein is CASSQEGTSFTDTQYF. The CDR3 DNA reads TGTGCCAGCAGCCAAGAGGGGACAAGCTTCACAGATACGCAGTATTTT.

The V and J genes are TRBV10-3 and TRBJ1-6, with 9 bases aligning to TRBD1. Germline loops: CDR1 ENHRY, CDR2 SYGVKD. There are 15 residues in the CDR3. V dropped 4 bases and J dropped 9; count of bases not matched to a gene: 7. CDR3 nucleotides: TGTGCCATCAGTGGGACAGGGGTTTACGGTTCACCCCTCCACTTT. Its protein is CAISGTGVYGSPLHF.

V gene TRBV2 combines with J gene TRBJ2-5, with a weak D call TRBD1 (5 bases). Germline V CDR1 and CDR2: SNHLY, FYNNEI. V was pared by 2 bases and J by 1 base, with 11 bases between. The CDR3 has 15 residues. The CDR3 loop is CASSELTTGQETQYF. CDR3 DNA: TGTGCCAGCAGTGAACTAACTACAGGCCAAGAGACCCAGTACTTC.

The chain employs TRBV7-6 and TRBJ2-3; 8 bases fit TRBD2. The CDR3 length is 16 residues. Germline lookup yields CDR1 SGHVS and CDR2 FNYEAQ. J gave up 4 bases and V 1 base, and 7 bases lay outside the gene matches. CDR3 bases: TGTGCCAGCAGCTTAGTTTGGCGGGGGGTCCCAGATACGCAGTATTTT. It is translated as CASSLVWRGVPDTQYF.

The chain employs TRBV5-1 and TRBJ1-1, with D unresolved. The CDR3 runs 13 residues. Trimming removed 1 base at V and 8 bases at J, with 12 bases between. Germline CDR1 and CDR2: SGHRS and YFSETQ. CDR3 in DNA: TGCGCCAGCAGCTTGTTGGTCGGGGTAGAAGCTTTCTTT. It yields the protein CASSLLVGVEAFF.

The V gene is TRBV19, the J gene TRBJ1-4, with D tentatively TRBD1 (6 bases). V was clipped by 2 bases and J by 5 bases, with 15 bases between them. Germline CDR1 LNHDA, CDR2 SQIVND (reference sequence). This CDR3 comprises 16 residues. The CDR3 here is CASSIKPGQGNEKLFF. The CDR3 DNA follows: TGTGCCAGTAGTATAAAGCCAGGGCAGGGGAATGAAAAACTGTTTTTT. The full variable domain, its missing parts supplied by reference TRBV19 and TRBJ1-4, is DGGITQSPKYLFRKEGQNVTLSCEQNLNHDAMYWYRQDPGQGLRLIYYSQIVNDFQKGDIAEGYSVSREKKESFPLTVTSAQKNPTAFYLCASSIKPGQGNEKLFFGSGTQLSVL.

V and J are TRBV4-1 and TRBJ1-3, with D possibly being TRBD1 (6 bases). In germline, CDR1 is MGHRA, CDR2 YSYEKL. The CDR3 has 16 amino acids. V gave up 3 bases and J gave up 0 bases, with 12 bases separating them. Here the CDR3 reads CASSQPGTYSGNTIYF. DNA of the CDR3: TGCGCCAGCAGCCAGCCCGGGACATACTCTGGAAACACCATATATTTT.

The chain uses TRBV25-1 and TRBJ1-1; possibly TRBD1 for D (6 bases). CDR3 length: 16 amino acids. The V end lost 1 base, the J end lost 5 bases, and 17 bases lay between the germline ends. Germline lookup yields CDR1 MGHDK and CDR2 SYGVNS. This CDR3 is CASSEFGGRGITEAFF. In DNA, the CDR3 is TGTGCCAGCAGTGAATTTGGCGGCAGGGGCATAACTGAAGCTTTCTTT.

CDR3 sequence: CASSLKEGHYEQYF. The CDR3 DNA reads TGTGCCAGCAGTCTGAAGGAGGGCCACTACGAGCAGTACTTC. The V gene is TRBV27, the J gene TRBJ2-7; possibly TRBD2 for D (6 bases). From germline, CDR1 is MNHEY and CDR2 SMNVEV (reference sequence). The CDR3 is 14 residues long. The V and J ends lost 5 bases and 3 bases respectively, with 14 bases between them.

This chain uses TRBV10-3 with TRBJ1-6; D gene uncertain. This CDR3 has 12 residues. V lost 7 bases, J lost 10 bases, and 11 bases lay in between. Germline lookup yields CDR1 ENHRY and CDR2 SYGVKD. This chain's CDR3 is CAITEGSSPLHF. In DNA form, the CDR3 reads TGTGCCATCACGGAGGGATCCTCACCCCTCCACTTT.

This clone was seen a handful of times. This chain links TRBV5-1 with TRBJ2-7; a weak D match, TRBD2 (6 bases). The CDR3 consists of 11 residues. Looked up from germline, CDR1 is SGHRS and CDR2 is YFSETQ. Trimming left V 3 bases short and J 6 bases short, with 7 bases between. CDR3: CASSSGLEQYF. In DNA form, the CDR3 reads TGCGCCAGCAGCTCGGGACTCGAGCAGTACTTC.

J is TRBJ1-1 and V is TRBV5-1; 9 bases line up with TRBD1. The CDR3 covers 16 residues. V dropped 4 bases and J dropped 0; count of bases not matched to a gene: 7. The germline gives CDR1 SGHRS, CDR2 YFSETQ. DNA for the CDR3: TGCGCCAGCAGCATACAGGGGGCGGACATGAACACTGAAGCTTTCTTT. Protein product: CASSIQGADMNTEAFF.

The chain joins TRBV7-2 to TRBJ2-4; a weak D match, TRBD1 (6 bases). This CDR3 comprises 15 residues. CDR1 is SGHTA, CDR2 FQGNSA, per germline. V lost 4 bases and J lost 1, with 11 bases in between. The CDR3 here is CASSSRRGAKNIQYF. Written as DNA, the CDR3 is TGTGCCAGCAGCTCTCGAAGGGGGGCCAAAAACATTCAGTACTTC.